The 7 T cell receptor beta chains below all came from one sample that was sequenced in a study of blood T cell repertoires in COVID-19. Clones were sequenced by immunoSEQ multiplex PCR, and TCRdb holds only the in-frame ones, with some missing. The sample has roughly 66,000 clones, approximately 80% seen once. The sequencing input was peripheral blood. These receptors were obtained from a man aged 60 to 69 with acute or convalescent COVID-19.

This clone was seen a few times. The chain uses TRBV4-1 and TRBJ1-5; D gene ambiguous. V was pared by 0 bases and J by 1 base, with 13 bases between. This CDR3 region has 17 residues. Germline V lookup: CDR1 MGHRA, CDR2 YSYEKL. CDR3 bases: TGCGCCAGCAGCCAAGATTTCGGTGGACTGAGCAATCAGCCCCAGCATTTT. It codes for CASSQDFGGLSNQPQHF.

In this sample, this clone turned up once. The V and J genes are TRBV5-6 and TRBJ1-6; D might be TRBD1 (6 bases). V was shortened by 4 bases and J by 7 bases, with 12 bases between the two germline ends. Germline loops: CDR1 SGHDT, CDR2 YYEEEE. CDR3 length: 14 amino acids. CDR3 in amino acids: CASSLTGINSPLHF. The DNA for the CDR3 is TGTGCCAGCAGCCTTACAGGGATCAATTCACCCCTCCACTTT.

This rearrangement joins TRBV19 to TRBJ2-5, with 12 bases lining up with TRBD2. J lost 5 bases, V lost 0 bases, and 7 bases had no gene match. Looked up from germline, CDR1 is LNHDA and CDR2 is SQIVND (reference sequence). There are 17 residues in the CDR3. CDR3 protein: CASSIEASGGAGETQYF. In DNA form, the CDR3 reads TGTGCCAGTAGTATAGAAGCTAGCGGGGGGGCCGGGGAGACCCAGTACTTC.

This clone was recorded a few times. The rearrangement uses TRBV4-2 and TRBJ1-2; 8 bases map to TRBD1. V lost 0 bases, J lost 4 bases, and 7 bases stayed unmatched. This CDR3 is built from 16 residues. Germline V gives CDR1 LGHNA, CDR2 YNFKEQ. CDR3 protein: CASSQDGQGLSYGYTF. In DNA, the CDR3 is TGTGCCAGCAGCCAAGACGGACAGGGTTTATCCTATGGCTACACCTTC.

The chain combines TRBV2 with TRBJ2-5; TRBD2 agrees at 8 bases. V trimming: 4 bases; J trimming: 0 bases; junction bases outside the gene matches: 13. This CDR3 is 18 amino acids long. The V gene's germline CDR1 is SNHLY and CDR2 FYNNEI. The CDR3 bases are TGTGCCAGCAGTGCGTGGGGAGCGGGGGCCTCGTACCAAGAGACCCAGTACTTC. This translates into CASSAWGAGASYQETQYF.

This clone has a single count. The genes are TRBV30 and TRBJ2-5, with a tentative D call TRBD2 (6 bases). Germline-derived CDR1 and CDR2 are GTSNPN and SVGIG (reference sequence). The CDR3 runs 13 residues. Between the trimmed V and J ends, which lost 0 bases and 2 bases, there was a span of 7 bases. The CDR3 DNA follows: TGTGCCTGGAGTGTGGGGGGTCAAGAGACCCAGTACTTC. It codes for CAWSVGGQETQYF.

CDR3 amino acids: CASRRGTGGNYEQYV. For the CDR3, the DNA is TGTGCCAGCAGGCGCGGGACAGGGGGGAACTACGAGCAGTACGTC. The J gene is TRBJ2-7, the V gene TRBV27; TRBD1 aligns across 11 bases. The junction had 7 bases not matched to a gene; V was cut back by 6 bases and J by 3 bases. CDR1 is MNHEY, CDR2 SMNVEV, per germline (reference sequence). The CDR3 is 15 residues long.